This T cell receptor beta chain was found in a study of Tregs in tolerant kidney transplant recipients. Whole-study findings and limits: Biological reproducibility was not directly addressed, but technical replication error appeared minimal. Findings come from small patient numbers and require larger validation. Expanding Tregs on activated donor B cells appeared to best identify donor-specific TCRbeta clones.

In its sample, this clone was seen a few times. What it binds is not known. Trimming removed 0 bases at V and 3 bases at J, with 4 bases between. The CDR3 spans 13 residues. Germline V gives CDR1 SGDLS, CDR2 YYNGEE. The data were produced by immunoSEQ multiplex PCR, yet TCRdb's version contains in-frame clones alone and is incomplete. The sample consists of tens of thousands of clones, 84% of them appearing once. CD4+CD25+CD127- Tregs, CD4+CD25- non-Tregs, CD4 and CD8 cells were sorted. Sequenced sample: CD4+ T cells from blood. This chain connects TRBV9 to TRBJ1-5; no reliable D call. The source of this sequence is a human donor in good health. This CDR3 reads CASSVDYNQPQHF. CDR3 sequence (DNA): TGTGCCAGCAGCGTAGACTACAATCAGCCCCAGCATTTT.